Listed below are T cell receptor beta chains from one sample, sequenced in a study of T cell responses to AZD1222 COVID-19 vaccine. Sequencing was performed with immunoSEQ multiplex PCR; in TCRdb, only in-frame clones are kept and a portion is missing. The sample consists of 150,000 to 200,000 clones, roughly 88% of them appearing once. Sequences were derived from peripheral blood, sampled 28 days after the second AZD1222 dose. The receptors shown here come from an adult who received the AZD1222 COVID-19 vaccine. The CDR3 runs from the conserved cysteine through the conserved F or W. A D gene is named only where the DNA matches it firmly. The size of a clone is reported for some rows only, either as once, few or many, or as a class for expanded clones.

clone_size	d_call	j_call	v_call	cdr3_nt	cdr3_aa
NA	TRBD2	TRBJ2-3	TRBV7-9	TGTGCCAGCAGCGTGGGACTAGCTGACACAGATACGCAGTATTTT	CASSVGLADTDTQYF
NA	TRBD2	TRBJ2-2	TRBV4-1	TGCGCCAGCAGCCCATACGGGACTAGCGGGGGGCCGAACACCGGGGAGCTGTTTTTT	CASSPYGTSGGPNTGELFF
NA	TRBD2	TRBJ2-5	TRBV19	TGTGCCAGTAGTATAGTCTGGGCTAGCGGGGGACAAGAGACCCAGTACTTC	CASSIVWASGGQETQYF
medium-sized	TRBD1	TRBJ2-7	TRBV2	TGTGCCAGCAGTAGTGACAGGGCAATAACCTACGAGCAGTACTTC	CASSSDRAITYEQYF
NA	NA	TRBJ1-6	TRBV28	TGTGCCAGCAGCCGGGAGTATAATTCACCCCTCCACTTT	CASSREYNSPLHF
once	NA	TRBJ2-5	TRBV7-2	TGTGCCAGCAGCCCACAAAGGCGGAGGTTGGAGACCCAGTACTTC	CASSPQRRRLETQYF
NA	NA	TRBJ1-5	TRBV2	TGTGCCAGCAGTGTACAGGGAAGCAATCAGCCCCAGCATTTT	CASSVQGSNQPQHF
NA	NA	TRBJ2-7	TRBV18	TGTGCCAGCTCACCACCCGTAACGTACGAGCAGTACTTC	CASSPPVTYEQYF
few	TRBD1	TRBJ1-6	TRBV28	TGTGCCAGCAGTCCCGATAAGCAGGGGGCCTCCTATAATTCACCCCTCCACTTT	CASSPDKQGASYNSPLHF
NA	NA	TRBJ1-6	TRBV2	TGTGCCGGCGGGGTAGACACCTATAATTCACCCCTCCACTTT	CAGGVDTYNSPLHF
NA	NA	TRBJ2-5	TRBV12-3/TRBV12-4	TGTGCCAGCAGTTTCTTCGGGGCAGAGACCCAGTACTTC	CASSFFGAETQYF
few	NA	TRBJ2-7	TRBV6-5	TGTGCCAGCAGTTACCGGGGCCTCCTCTACGAGCAGTACTTC	CASSYRGLLYEQYF
NA	NA	TRBJ2-5	TRBV19	TGTGCCAGTAGTATCGAAGGACAGAAAGAGACCCAGTACTTC	CASSIEGQKETQYF
NA	TRBD1	TRBJ1-5	TRBV27	TGTGCCAGCAGTTTATCCCCAGGGGGGTATCAGCCCCAGCATTTT	CASSLSPGGYQPQHF
NA	NA	TRBJ2-2	TRBV24-1	TGTGCCACCAGTGATTGGGGACAACCGAACACCGGGGAGCTGTTTTTT	CATSDWGQPNTGELFF
NA	TRBD2	TRBJ2-3	TRBV6-5	TGTGCCAGCAGAAAGCGGGACCTGAGGGATACGCAGTATTTT	CASRKRDLRDTQYF
NA	TRBD2	TRBJ2-5	TRBV19	TGTGCCAGTAGTATAGTTAGCGGGGGGCTCCAAGAGACCCAGTACTTC	CASSIVSGGLQETQYF
once	NA	TRBJ1-2	TRBV19	TGTGCCAGTAGTATTCTTTATCGGGGGATCGATGGCTACACCTTC	CASSILYRGIDGYTF
NA	NA	TRBJ1-5	TRBV9	TGTGCCAGCAGCGTAGACGATTATAGCAATCAGCCCCAGCATTTT	CASSVDDYSNQPQHF
NA	NA	TRBJ2-1	TRBV18	TGTGCCAGCTCACCTTCACAGGCGGGATCCCTCTACAATGAGCAGTTCTTC	CASSPSQAGSLYNEQFF
NA	NA	TRBJ1-5	TRBV5-1	TGCGCCAGCAGCCCCGAGGGGGGGCTTCAGCCCCAGCATTTT	CASSPEGGLQPQHF
NA	NA	TRBJ1-1	TRBV11-2	TGTGCCAGCAGCTTAGCCCAGGGCGGGGACGCTTTCTTT	CASSLAQGGDAFF
NA	TRBD2	TRBJ2-5	TRBV7-2	TGTGCCAGCAGCTTAGTAGCGGGCGTAGAAGAGACCCAGTACTTC	CASSLVAGVEETQYF
NA	NA	TRBJ1-5	TRBV5-5	TGTGCCAGCACCACCCCGGGGATTAGCAATCAGCCCCAGCATTTT	CASTTPGISNQPQHF
NA	NA	TRBJ1-2	TRBV24-1	TGTGCCACCAGTGGGGACAACTATGGCTACACCTTC	CATSGDNYGYTF
NA	TRBD2	TRBJ2-2	TRBV6-2/TRBV6-3	TGTGCCAGCAGTTACGGCGGGAGTCACACCGGGGAGCTGTTTTTT	CASSYGGSHTGELFF
NA	NA	TRBJ2-1	TRBV19	TGTGCCAGTAGTACTCATTCCGGGAGTGATGAGCAGTTCTTC	CASSTHSGSDEQFF
NA	NA	TRBJ2-1	TRBV27	TGTGCCAGCAGTTTATACCCCGCCGGGGTAGCCGGCTACAATGAGCAGTTCTTC	CASSLYPAGVAGYNEQFF
NA	TRBD2	TRBJ2-3	TRBV4-2	TGTGCCAGCAGCCAAGATTGGTCGGGAGGGCCGGGGGCAGATACGCAGTATTTT	CASSQDWSGGPGADTQYF
NA	NA	TRBJ1-5	TRBV11-2	TGTGCCAGCAGCACGGGGGGAGGAAATCAGCCCCAGCATTTT	CASSTGGGNQPQHF
NA	TRBD2	TRBJ2-1	TRBV6-5	TGTGCCAGCAGTTACTCGGGAGGGCGCGCTTACAATGAGCAGTTCTTC	CASSYSGGRAYNEQFF
NA	NA	TRBJ1-3	TRBV6-4	TGTGCCAGCCAGGGGCCCCAGAGCTCTGGAAACACCATATATTTT	CASQGPQSSGNTIYF
NA	NA	TRBJ2-7	TRBV29-1	TGCAGCGTGGGGGGACAGTCAACCTCCTACGAGCAGTACTTC	CSVGGQSTSYEQYF
NA	NA	TRBJ2-3	TRBV20-1	TGCAGTGCTACTGACGGGGGAGCAGATACGCAGTATTTT	CSATDGGADTQYF
NA	TRBD2	TRBJ2-1	TRBV2	TGTGCCAGCAGTGAGCCGGGACTAGGGGAAAATGAGCAGTTCTTC	CASSEPGLGENEQFF
NA	TRBD1	TRBJ2-7	TRBV27	TGTGCCAGCTCTAGGACAGGGGATTCCTACGAGCAGTACTTC	CASSRTGDSYEQYF
NA	TRBD1	TRBJ1-5	TRBV19	TGTGCCAGTAGTATAGGGGGACAGGGGGCTTTCAATCAGCCCCAGCATTTT	CASSIGGQGAFNQPQHF
NA	TRBD2	TRBJ2-3	TRBV5-1	TGCGCCAGCAGCTTGGGTAGCGGGGGGCCGGATACGCAGTATTTT	CASSLGSGGPDTQYF
NA	NA	TRBJ2-7	TRBV6-6	TGTGCCAGCAGTTACGGGGGCTCCTACGAGCAGTACTTC	CASSYGGSYEQYF
NA	TRBD1	TRBJ2-5	TRBV7-3	TGTGCCAGCAGTTTACGACAGGGATGGGAGACCCAGTACTTC	CASSLRQGWETQYF
NA	NA	TRBJ2-1	TRBV5-1	TGCGCCAGCAGCTTGGTCTGGGGGGCTACTGATGAGCAGTTCTTC	CASSLVWGATDEQFF
NA	NA	TRBJ1-2	TRBV2	TGTGCCAGCAGTGAATCGGGATATGGCTACACCTTC	CASSESGYGYTF
NA	NA	TRBJ1-1	TRBV6-7	TGTGCCAGCAGAACTACAGTAGGCATGAACACTGAAGCTTTCTTT	CASRTTVGMNTEAFF
NA	NA	TRBJ2-7	TRBV3-1/TRBV3-2	TGTGCCAGCAGCCAAGATCCTAAACAAGCTGGAAGTGGGCTATACGAGCAGTACTTC	CASSQDPKQAGSGLYEQYF
NA	TRBD2	TRBJ2-7	TRBV7-9	TGTGCCAGCAGCCAACTAGCGGGAGCCGACTACGAGCAGTACTTC	CASSQLAGADYEQYF
NA	NA	TRBJ2-4	TRBV7-9	TGTGCCAGCAGTCGAGGCGGGGCCGGCGGCGACATTCAGTACTTC	CASSRGGAGGDIQYF
NA	TRBD1	TRBJ2-7	TRBV18	TGTGCCAGCTCCCCCGGGACAGGGGGACGCTACGAGCAGTACTTC	CASSPGTGGRYEQYF
NA	NA	TRBJ1-1	TRBV20-1	TGCAGTGCCAGTTCGCGACTACAGAACACTGAAGCTTTCTTT	CSASSRLQNTEAFF
NA	NA	TRBJ2-2	TRBV2	TGTGCCAGCAGGGGTCTTATGAACACCGGGGAGCTGTTTTTT	CASRGLMNTGELFF